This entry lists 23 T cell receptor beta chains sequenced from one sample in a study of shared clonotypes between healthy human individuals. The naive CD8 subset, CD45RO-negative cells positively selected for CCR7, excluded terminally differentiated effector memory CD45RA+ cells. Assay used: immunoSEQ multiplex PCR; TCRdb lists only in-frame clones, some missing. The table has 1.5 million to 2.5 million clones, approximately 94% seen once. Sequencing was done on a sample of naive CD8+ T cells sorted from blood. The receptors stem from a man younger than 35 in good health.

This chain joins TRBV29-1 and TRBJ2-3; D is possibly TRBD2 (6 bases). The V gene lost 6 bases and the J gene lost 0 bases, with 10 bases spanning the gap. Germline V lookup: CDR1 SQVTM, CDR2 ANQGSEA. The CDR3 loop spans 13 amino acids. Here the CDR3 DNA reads TGCAGCGTCTGCAGCGGGAGCACAGATACGCAGTATTTT. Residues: CSVCSGSTDTQYF.

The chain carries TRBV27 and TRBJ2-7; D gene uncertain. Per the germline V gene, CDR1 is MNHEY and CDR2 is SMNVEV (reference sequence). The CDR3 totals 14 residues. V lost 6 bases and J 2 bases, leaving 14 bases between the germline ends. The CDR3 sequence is CASSSPDLPYEQYF. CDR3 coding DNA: TGTGCCAGCAGCTCCCCAGATCTACCCTACGAGCAGTACTTC.

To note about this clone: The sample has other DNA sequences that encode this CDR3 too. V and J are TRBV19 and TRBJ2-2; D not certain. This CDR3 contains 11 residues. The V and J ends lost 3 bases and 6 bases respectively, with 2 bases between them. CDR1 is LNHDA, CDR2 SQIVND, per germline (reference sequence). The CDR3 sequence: CASSIPGELFF. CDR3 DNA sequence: TGTGCCAGTAGTATCCCCGGGGAGCTGTTTTTT.

CDR3 in amino acids: CASSLAAGAYEQYF. The DNA for the CDR3 is TGTGCCAGCAGCTTAGCGGCAGGAGCCTACGAGCAGTACTTC. The V call is TRBV7-8, the J call TRBJ2-7; D is undetermined. Germline V lookup: CDR1 SGHVS, CDR2 FQNEAQ. The V gene lost 0 bases and the J gene lost 2 bases, with 8 bases spanning the gap. CDR3 length: 14 amino acids.

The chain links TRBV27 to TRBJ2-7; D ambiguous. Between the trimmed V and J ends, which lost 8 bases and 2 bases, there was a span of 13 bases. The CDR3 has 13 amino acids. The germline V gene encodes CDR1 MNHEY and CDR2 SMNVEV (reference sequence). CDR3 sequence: CASSFTEPYEQYF. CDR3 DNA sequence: TGTGCCAGCTCTTTTACGGAACCCTACGAGCAGTACTTC.

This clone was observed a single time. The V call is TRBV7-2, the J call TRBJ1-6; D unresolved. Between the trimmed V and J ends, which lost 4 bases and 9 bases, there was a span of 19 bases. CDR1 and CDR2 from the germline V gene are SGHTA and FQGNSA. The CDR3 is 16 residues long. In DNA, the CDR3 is TGTGCCAGCAGCTCTAAGGTGGCAGGTGCAAGTTCACCCCTCCACTTT. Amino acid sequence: CASSSKVAGASSPLHF.

CDR3 in amino acids: CASSPGHLNSPLHF. CDR3 in DNA: TGTGCCAGCAGCCCGGGACACCTTAATTCACCCCTCCACTTT. The chain is built from TRBV5-4 and TRBJ1-6, with a possible D match to TRBD1 (6 bases). The CDR3 loop spans 14 amino acids. Per the germline V gene, CDR1 is SGHNT and CDR2 is YYREEE (reference sequence). Deletions cut 4 bases from V and 6 bases from J, with 11 bases between.

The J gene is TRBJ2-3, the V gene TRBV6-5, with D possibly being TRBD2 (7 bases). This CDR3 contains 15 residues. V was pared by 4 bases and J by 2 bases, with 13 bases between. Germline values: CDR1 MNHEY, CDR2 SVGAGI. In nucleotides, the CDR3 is TGTGCCAGCAGTTCCGCAGGGGACTACACAGATACGCAGTATTTT. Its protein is CASSSAGDYTDTQYF.

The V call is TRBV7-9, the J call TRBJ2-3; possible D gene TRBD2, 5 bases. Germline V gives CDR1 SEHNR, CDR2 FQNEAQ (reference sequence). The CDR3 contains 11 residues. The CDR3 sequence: CAVGSLDTQYF. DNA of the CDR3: TGTGCGGTAGGGAGCTTAGATACGCAGTATTTT.

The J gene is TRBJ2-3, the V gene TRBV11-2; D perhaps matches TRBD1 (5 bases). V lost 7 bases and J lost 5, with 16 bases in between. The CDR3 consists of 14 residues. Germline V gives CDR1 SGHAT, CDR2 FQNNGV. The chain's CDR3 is CASTLTGAVDTQYF. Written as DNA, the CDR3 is TGTGCCAGCACCCTTACTGGGGCGGTAGATACGCAGTATTTT.

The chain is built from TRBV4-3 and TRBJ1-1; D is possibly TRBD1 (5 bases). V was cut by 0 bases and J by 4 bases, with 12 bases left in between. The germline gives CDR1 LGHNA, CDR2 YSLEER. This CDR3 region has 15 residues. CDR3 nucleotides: TGCGCCAGCAGCCAAGACATGTACGGGGGCACTGAAGCTTTCTTT. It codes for CASSQDMYGGTEAFF.

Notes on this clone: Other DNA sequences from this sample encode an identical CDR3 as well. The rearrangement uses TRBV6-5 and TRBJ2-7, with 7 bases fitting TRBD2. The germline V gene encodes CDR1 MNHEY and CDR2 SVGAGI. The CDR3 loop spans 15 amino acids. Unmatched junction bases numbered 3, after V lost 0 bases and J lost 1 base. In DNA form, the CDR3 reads TGTGCCAGCAGTTACTCGGCGGGAGAGTCCTACGAGCAGTACTTC. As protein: CASSYSAGESYEQYF.

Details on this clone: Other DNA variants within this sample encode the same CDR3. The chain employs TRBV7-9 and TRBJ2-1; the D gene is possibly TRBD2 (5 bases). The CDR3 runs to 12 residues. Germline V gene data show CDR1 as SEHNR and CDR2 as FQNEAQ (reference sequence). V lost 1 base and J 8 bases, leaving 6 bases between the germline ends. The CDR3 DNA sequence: TGTGCCAGCAGCTTAGTCGGGGATGAGCAGTTCTTC. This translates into CASSLVGDEQFF.

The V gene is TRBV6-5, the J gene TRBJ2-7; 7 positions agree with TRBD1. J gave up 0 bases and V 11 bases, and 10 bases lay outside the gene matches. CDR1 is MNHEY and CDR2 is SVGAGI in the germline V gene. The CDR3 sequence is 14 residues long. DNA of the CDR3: TGTGCCTCTCGGGACAGCGTGAGCTCCTACGAGCAGTACTTC. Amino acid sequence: CASRDSVSSYEQYF.

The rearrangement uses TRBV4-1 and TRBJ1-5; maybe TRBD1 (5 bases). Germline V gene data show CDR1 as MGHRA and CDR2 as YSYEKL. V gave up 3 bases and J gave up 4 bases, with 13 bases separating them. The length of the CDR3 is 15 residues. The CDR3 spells CASSQSVGRNQPQHF. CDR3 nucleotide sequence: TGCGCCAGCAGCCAGTCGGTGGGGCGAAATCAGCCCCAGCATTTT.

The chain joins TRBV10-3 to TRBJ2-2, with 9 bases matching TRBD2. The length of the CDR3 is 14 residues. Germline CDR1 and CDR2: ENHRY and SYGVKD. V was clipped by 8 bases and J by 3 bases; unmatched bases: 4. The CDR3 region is CAIALAGDTGELFF. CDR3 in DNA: TGTGCCATCGCACTAGCGGGTGACACCGGGGAGCTGTTTTTT.

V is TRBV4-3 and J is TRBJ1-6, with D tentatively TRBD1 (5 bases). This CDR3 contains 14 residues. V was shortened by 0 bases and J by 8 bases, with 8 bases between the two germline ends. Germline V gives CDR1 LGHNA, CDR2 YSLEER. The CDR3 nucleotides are TGCGCCAGCAGCCAAGACAGGGTATATTCACCCCTCCACTTT. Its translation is CASSQDRVYSPLHF.

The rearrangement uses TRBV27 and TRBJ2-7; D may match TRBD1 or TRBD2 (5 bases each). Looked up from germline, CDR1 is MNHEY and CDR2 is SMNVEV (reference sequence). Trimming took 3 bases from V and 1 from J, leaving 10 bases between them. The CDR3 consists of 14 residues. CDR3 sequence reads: CASSFGDGSYEQYF. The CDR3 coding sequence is TGTGCCAGCAGTTTTGGGGACGGTTCCTACGAGCAGTACTTC.

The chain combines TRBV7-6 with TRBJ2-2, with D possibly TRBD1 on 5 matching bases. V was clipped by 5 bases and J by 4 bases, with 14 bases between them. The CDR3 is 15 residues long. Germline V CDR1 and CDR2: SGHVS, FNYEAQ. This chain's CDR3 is CASSQGDLGTGELFF. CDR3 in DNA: TGTGCCAGCAGCCAGGGTGATCTAGGCACCGGGGAGCTGTTTTTT.

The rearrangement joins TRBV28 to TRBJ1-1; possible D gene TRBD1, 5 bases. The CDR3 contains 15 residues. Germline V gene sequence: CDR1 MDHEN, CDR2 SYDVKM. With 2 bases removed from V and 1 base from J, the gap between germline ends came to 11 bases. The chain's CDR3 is CASSLKVGANTEAFF. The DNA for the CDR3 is TGTGCCAGCAGTTTAAAAGTAGGGGCGAACACTGAAGCTTTCTTT.

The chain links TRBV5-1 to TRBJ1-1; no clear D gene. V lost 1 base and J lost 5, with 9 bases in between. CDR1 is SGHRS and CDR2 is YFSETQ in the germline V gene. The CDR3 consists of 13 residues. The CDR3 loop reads CASSLPTATEAFF. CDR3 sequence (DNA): TGCGCCAGCAGCTTGCCCACAGCTACTGAAGCTTTCTTT.

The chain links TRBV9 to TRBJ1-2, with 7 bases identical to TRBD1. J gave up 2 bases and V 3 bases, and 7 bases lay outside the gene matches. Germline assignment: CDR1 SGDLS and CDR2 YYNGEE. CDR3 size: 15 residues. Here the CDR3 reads CASSARDRLNYGYTF. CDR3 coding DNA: TGTGCCAGCAGCGCCCGGGACAGACTGAACTATGGCTACACCTTC.

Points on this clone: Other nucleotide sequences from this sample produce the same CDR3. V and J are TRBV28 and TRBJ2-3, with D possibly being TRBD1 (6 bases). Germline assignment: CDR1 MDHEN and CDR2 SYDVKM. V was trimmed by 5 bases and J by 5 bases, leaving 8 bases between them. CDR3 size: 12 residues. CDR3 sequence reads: CASSLRGDTQYF. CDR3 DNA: TGTGCCAGCAGTCTCAGGGGAGATACGCAGTATTTT.